The clone carrying this T cell receptor beta chain was seen a single time. Its antigen is as yet unknown. Germline V gene data show CDR1 as GTSNPN and CDR2 as SVGIG (reference sequence). The CDR3 is made up of 12 amino acids. V dropped 5 bases and J dropped 4 bases, with 9 bases sitting between them. This specimen comes from a study of metastatic and nonmetastatic thyroid tumors. Overall study context: Patients with malignant and benign thyroid disease provided blood and tumor or nodule tissue, whose repertoires were compared.

In the original processing: The study built a papillary thyroid cancer distant-metastasis classifier from CDR3 differences across clinicopathological groups. TCRdb reprocessed the PCR reads using MiXCR. These V and J calls originate from TCRdb's pipeline instead of the authors' own analysis. The sample holds about 14,000 clones; approximately 30% are singletons and the top ten take 25% to 30%. General observations from the study: In both blood and tumor samples, TCR beta diversity was reported significantly higher for malignant than benign nodules.

Ahead of thyroid surgery, no patient had received treatment of any kind. V is TRBV30 and J is TRBJ2-1; perhaps TRBD2 as D (6 bases). Sequencing was done on a sample of tumor tissue. This receptor was identified in a female donor with papillary thyroid cancer or a benign thyroid nodule (not recorded which). Some clones in this sample may be carry-over from other donors' samples. CDR3 loop: CAWDSGYNEQFF. Here the CDR3 DNA reads TGTGCCTGGGATAGCGGATACAATGAGCAGTTCTTC.